These 18 T cell receptor beta chains originate from one sample sequenced in a study of shared clonotypes between healthy human individuals. Using immunoSEQ multiplex PCR, the repertoire was profiled, and TCRdb retains in-frame clones only, with some absent. Of 950,000 to 1,300,000 clones in the sample, roughly 80% were seen once. What was sequenced was memory CD4+ T cells sorted from blood. Subset specified: CD45RA-negative fraction. Receptor source: a man aged 18-30 years in good health.

This clone turned up a few times. Additional DNA sequences in this sample encode the identical CDR3. The chain couples TRBV30 to TRBJ1-4; D uncertain. Per the germline V gene, CDR1 is GTSNPN and CDR2 is SVGIG (reference sequence). The length of the CDR3 is 11 residues. Trimming pared 1 base from V and 5 bases from J, leaving 2 bases between. CDR3 sequence: CAWSGNEKLFF. The CDR3 DNA reads TGTGCCTGGAGTGGCAATGAAAAACTGTTTTTT.

This clone has a handful of counts. V usage is TRBV2 and J usage is TRBJ2-1; 7 bases align to TRBD2. This CDR3 region has 14 residues. CDR1 is SNHLY, CDR2 FYNNEI, per germline. V was pared by 7 bases and J by 6 bases, with 9 bases of the junction left unmatched. CDR3 residues: CASMISGGLNEQFF. In nucleotides, the CDR3 is TGTGCCAGCATGATATCGGGAGGTCTCAATGAGCAGTTCTTC.

This clone was observed a single time. J is TRBJ1-1 and V is TRBV21-1. TRBV21-1 is a pseudogene segment. CDR3 size: 12 residues. DNA for the CDR3: TGTGCCAGCACCAGGGTGGGACGCTATACTTTCTTT. This encodes CASTRVGRYTFF.

This clone has only one observation. V and J are TRBV6-1 and TRBJ1-6; D unclear. V lost 2 bases and J 10 bases, leaving 12 bases between the germline ends. Germline V gene data show CDR1 as MNHNS and CDR2 as SASEGT. This CDR3 has 14 residues. The CDR3 DNA sequence: TGTGCCAGCAGTGAAACTAGAATTGGGTCACCCCTCCACTTT. This gives the protein CASSETRIGSPLHF.

The CDR3 protein is CASSIVFGGSGELFF. The DNA for the CDR3 is TGTGCCAGTAGTATAGTATTTGGCGGGTCCGGGGAGCTGTTTTTT. V and J are TRBV19 and TRBJ2-2, with TRBD2 as a possible D gene (5 bases). V was shortened by 1 base and J by 6 bases, with 12 bases between the two germline ends. Looked up from germline, CDR1 is LNHDA and CDR2 is SQIVND (reference sequence). The CDR3 sequence is 15 residues long.

The chain has TRBV10-3 and TRBJ1-2; tentative D call: TRBD1 (6 bases). The CDR3 spans 12 residues. The germline gives CDR1 ENHRY, CDR2 SYGVKD. Trimming shortened V by 4 bases and J by 5 bases, and 8 bases separated the two germline ends. For the CDR3, the DNA is TGTGCCATCAGTGCCGGACAGTATGGCTACACCTTC. Translating gives CAISAGQYGYTF.

CDR3 DNA: TGTGCCAGCAGCCCAGGGCAGCGCACTGAAGCTTTCTTT. It encodes CASSPGQRTEAFF. The chain uses TRBV7-9 and TRBJ1-1; perhaps TRBD1 as D (5 bases). This CDR3 is 13 amino acids long. Per germline, CDR1 SEHNR and CDR2 FQNEAQ (reference sequence). The V end was cut by 5 bases, the J end by 4 bases, with 11 bases between.

This chain connects TRBV18 to TRBJ1-5; possibly TRBD1 for D (5 bases). This CDR3 contains 14 residues. The germline CDR1 and CDR2 sequences are KGHSH and LQKENI. With 5 bases removed from V and 1 base from J, the gap between germline ends came to 9 bases. CDR3 amino acids: CASSADTSNQPQHF. CDR3 in DNA: TGTGCCAGCTCAGCGGACACCAGCAATCAGCCCCAGCATTTT.

The chain recombines TRBV12-2 with TRBJ2-4; the table's D call, TRBD2, has no DNA check behind it. TRBV12-2 is classified as a pseudogene. This CDR3 is 19 amino acids long. CDR3 DNA sequence: TGTGCAAGTCGCTCCCTCCTAGCGGGGGCCCCTCCAGGTTTAAACATTCAGTACTTC. It encodes CASRSLLAGAPPGLNIQYF.

J is TRBJ2-3 and V is TRBV4-1; D gene ambiguous. This CDR3 is built from 16 residues. V was pared by 3 bases and J by 3 bases, with 16 bases between. Germline CDR1 is MGHRA and CDR2 is YSYEKL. The CDR3 nucleotides read TGCGCCAGCAGCCAGTTACCGGGCCTCGGGACAGATACGCAGTATTTT. Protein product: CASSQLPGLGTDTQYF.

The CDR3 region has the DNA TGTGCCAGCAGCTTAGGCGGACTAGCGGGAACCAATGAGCAGTTCTTC. Residues: CASSLGGLAGTNEQFF. The genes are TRBV7-2 and TRBJ2-1; 12 bases are shared with TRBD2. This CDR3 is built from 16 residues. The ends lost 1 base at V and 6 bases at J; junction bases unmatched: 4. Germline lookup yields CDR1 SGHTA and CDR2 FQGNSA.

This clone appeared a few times. V usage is TRBV28 and J usage is TRBJ2-7; 8 positions match TRBD1. The CDR3 consists of 15 residues. V shed 6 bases, J shed 4 bases, and the junction held 11 bases outside the gene matches. Germline values: CDR1 MDHEN, CDR2 SYDVKM. CDR3 DNA: TGTGCCAGCAGCCCTCGGACAGGGAATATTTACGAGCAGTACTTC. It codes for CASSPRTGNIYEQYF. The full variable domain, rest sourced from reference TRBV28 and TRBJ2-7, is DVKVTQSSRYLVKRTGEKVFLECVQDMDHENMFWYRQDPGLGLRLIYFSYDVKMKEKGDIPEGYSVSREKKERFSLILESASTNQTSMYLCASSPRTGNIYEQYFGPGTRLTVT.

This clone was counted a single time. The chain has TRBV6-4 and TRBJ1-2, with TRBD1 as a possible D gene (5 bases). The CDR3 totals 13 residues. The germline V gene has CDR1 MRHNA and CDR2 SNTAGT. With 5 bases removed from V and 10 bases from J, the gap between germline ends came to 17 bases. The CDR3 region is CASSRQADGTYTF. The CDR3 DNA reads TGTGCCAGCAGTCGCCAAGCGGACGGGACCTACACCTTC.

Worth noting for this clone: Within the sample, other DNA sequences also encode this same CDR3. The gene calls are TRBV19 and TRBJ2-5, with D perhaps TRBD1 (6 bases). The V gene's germline CDR1 is LNHDA and CDR2 SQIVND (reference sequence). Trimming took off 3 bases at V and 1 base at J, with 9 bases between the two ends. The CDR3 extends over 14 amino acids. CDR3 bases: TGTGCCAGTAGTATTACAGGGCTCCAAGAGACCCAGTACTTC. Its translation is CASSITGLQETQYF.

The chain uses TRBV27 and TRBJ1-2, with 9 bases lining up with TRBD1. The CDR3 sequence is 15 residues long. Germline V gene lookup returns CDR1 MNHEY and CDR2 SMNVEV (reference sequence). The junction had 6 bases not matched to a gene; V was cut back by 5 bases and J by 2 bases. The CDR3 coding sequence is TGTGCCAGCAGTAGGGGACAGGGCTGGAACTATGGCTACACCTTC. Residues: CASSRGQGWNYGYTF.

There are many counts of this clone. The chain uses TRBV27 and TRBJ2-1; 9 bases align to TRBD2. Germline values: CDR1 MNHEY, CDR2 SMNVEV (reference sequence). J gave up 0 bases and V 4 bases, and 1 base lay outside the gene matches. The CDR3 is 15 residues long. The CDR3 is CASSSGLASYNEQFF. DNA for the CDR3: TGTGCCAGCAGTTCGGGACTAGCCTCCTACAATGAGCAGTTCTTC.

The rearrangement joins TRBV10-2 to TRBJ1-5; D may be TRBD1 (6 bases). The CDR3 spans 12 residues. Trimming took off 7 bases at V and 5 bases at J, with 9 bases between the two ends. Germline CDR1 reads WSHSY; CDR2 reads SAAADI. CDR3 amino acids: CASKAGDQPQHF. CDR3 bases: TGCGCCAGCAAGGCAGGGGATCAGCCCCAGCATTTT.

This rearrangement joins TRBV6-1 to TRBJ1-5, with D perhaps TRBD1 (5 bases). Germline V gives CDR1 MNHNS, CDR2 SASEGT. V was trimmed by 7 bases and J by 0 bases, leaving 10 bases between them. The length of the CDR3 is 14 residues. The CDR3 nucleotides are TGTGCCAGCACTGGCAGGGATAGCAATCAGCCCCAGCATTTT. This gives the protein CASTGRDSNQPQHF.